One TCR beta chain is described in this entry. Its antigen is as yet unknown. CDR3 size: 14 residues. Germline values: CDR1 SQVTM, CDR2 ANQGSEA. V was clipped by 4 bases and J by 3 bases, with 10 bases between them. These data are taken from a study of cytomegalovirus exposure and HLA in healthy donors. 60 Vbeta and 13 Jbeta primers were used in PCR. Libraries were prepared by immunoSEQ multiplex PCR; TCRdb keeps only in-frame clonotypes and omits some of them. The table lists tens of thousands of clones, approximately 78% of them singletons. Study findings and constraints: Previous analysis showed most TCR beta V segments were productive about 87% or about 30% of the time. CMV antigen specificity of three CMV-associated chains was confirmed in vitro. When a later analysis compared HLA-associated TCR beta chains with equally common others, the HLA-associated chains turned out to be more clonally expanded and to have lower generation probabilities. Reports described diagnosis of cytomegalovirus status by the classifier as highly specific and sensitive.

The specimen sequenced was PBMCs. The genes are TRBV29-1 and TRBJ2-6; a possible D gene is TRBD2 (5 bases). The source of this sequence is a man aged 35 to 55 in good health and CMV-seronegative. The CDR3 spells CSVGGWDGANVLTF. The CDR3 coding sequence is TGCAGCGTTGGAGGGTGGGATGGGGCCAACGTCCTGACTTTC.